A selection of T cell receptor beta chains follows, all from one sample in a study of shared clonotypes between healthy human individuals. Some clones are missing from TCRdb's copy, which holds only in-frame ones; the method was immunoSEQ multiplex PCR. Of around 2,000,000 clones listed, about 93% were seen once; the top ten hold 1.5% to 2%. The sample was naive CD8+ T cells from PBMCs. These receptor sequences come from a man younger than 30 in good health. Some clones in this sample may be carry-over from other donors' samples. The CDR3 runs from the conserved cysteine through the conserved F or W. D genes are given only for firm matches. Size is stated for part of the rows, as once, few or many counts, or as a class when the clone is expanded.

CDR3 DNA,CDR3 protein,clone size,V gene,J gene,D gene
TGTGCCAGCACCACCGGTTCTTTCAACGAGCAGTACTTC,CASTTGSFNEQYF,.,TRBV28,TRBJ2-7,.
TGTGCCAGCTCACCAGGGGCTCCCCCTCGTCTTAATGGCTACACCTTC,CASSPGAPPRLNGYTF,.,TRBV18,TRBJ1-2,.
TGTGCCTGGAGGTCTTTACAGGGTTTTAGGGATACGCAGTATTTT,CAWRSLQGFRDTQYF,.,TRBV30,TRBJ2-3,.
TGTGCCAGTAGCGGAAGGGAACCCGGGACAGCAGAAGCTTTCTTT,CASSGREPGTAEAFF,once,TRBV19,TRBJ1-1,TRBD1
TGTGCCAGCAGCTTACAAGGGGGACCCTCCTACGAGCAGTACTTC,CASSLQGGPSYEQYF,.,TRBV5-6,TRBJ2-7,.
TGTGCCAGCAGTTTATCGGCTAACTCCTACGAGCAGTACTTC,CASSLSANSYEQYF,.,TRBV27,TRBJ2-7,.
TGCGCCAGCAGTGAGAGCCTACGGGAGGGCCCTTATGATGAGCAGTTCTTC,CASSESLREGPYDEQFF,.,TRBV10-1,TRBJ2-1,TRBD2
TGTGCCAGCGGATCGGGGCTTACTAGCACAGATACGCAGTATTTT,CASGSGLTSTDTQYF,once,TRBV9,TRBJ2-3,.
TGTGCCAGTATGGGCCAGAGCTCCTACAATGAGCAGTTCTTC,CASMGQSSYNEQFF,.,TRBV19,TRBJ2-1,.
TGTGCCAGCAGTGAGTGGGCCGGGGGGCCCTACGAGCAGTACTTC,CASSEWAGGPYEQYF,.,TRBV6-1,TRBJ2-7,.
TGTGCCAGCAGTTCCGGGACCTTCTATGGCTACACCTTC,CASSSGTFYGYTF,.,TRBV6-5,TRBJ1-2,.
TGTGCCAGCAGCCCTGACCCCTCCTACGAGCAGTACTTC,CASSPDPSYEQYF,.,TRBV28,TRBJ2-7,.
TGTGCCAGCATTTTAGGGGGGAACTCCTACGAGCAGTACTTC,CASILGGNSYEQYF,.,TRBV2,TRBJ2-7,.
TGTGCCAGCAGCCCCAGAGACGGACTAGCGGGCACAGATACGCAGTATTTT,CASSPRDGLAGTDTQYF,.,TRBV7-8,TRBJ2-3,TRBD2
TGTGCCAGCAGGCCGGTTCCAGGGTTGGGTGAGCAGTTCTTC,CASRPVPGLGEQFF,once,TRBV5-4,TRBJ2-1,.
TGTGCCAGTAGTACAGCTCTAGCGGGGAACACCGGGGAGCTGTTTTTT,CASSTALAGNTGELFF,.,TRBV19,TRBJ2-2,TRBD2
TGTGCCAGCAGTTTTATCCACCTCTCCTACAATGAGCAGTTCTTC,CASSFIHLSYNEQFF,.,TRBV27,TRBJ2-1,.
TGCGCCAGCAGCCTCACGGGGGGAAACACTGAAGCTTTCTTT,CASSLTGGNTEAFF,.,TRBV4-1,TRBJ1-1,.
TGTGCCAGCAGACCGGACATGGCCCCCACTGAAGCTTTCTTT,CASRPDMAPTEAFF,.,TRBV7-9,TRBJ1-1,.
TGTGCCAGCAGTTTAATCCGAGGCGCCCATGAAAAACTGTTTTTT,CASSLIRGAHEKLFF,.,TRBV27,TRBJ1-4,.
TGTGCCAGCAGTTTAGGGGGGGCTGGTGGCTACACCTTC,CASSLGGAGGYTF,.,TRBV28,TRBJ1-2,.
TGTGCCAGCAGCTTAAAGTGGGCGGGAACTAGCACAGATACGCAGTATTTT,CASSLKWAGTSTDTQYF,.,TRBV7-7,TRBJ2-3,.
TGTGCCAGCAGTTACGGACAGGGTATCTACGAGCAGTACTTC,CASSYGQGIYEQYF,.,TRBV6-6,TRBJ2-7,TRBD1
TGTGCCAGTACTCTGAGCACCGGGGAGCTGTTTTTT,CASTLSTGELFF,.,TRBV19,TRBJ2-2,.
TGTGCCAGCAGTGAAGCGTGGGCTAGCGGATTGAATGAGCAGTTCTTC,CASSEAWASGLNEQFF,.,TRBV6-1,TRBJ2-1,TRBD2
TGTGCCAGCAGCTTAGACGGAAGCGACTACAATGAGCAGTTCTTC,CASSLDGSDYNEQFF,.,TRBV7-9,TRBJ2-1,.